Listed below are T cell receptor beta chains from one sample, sequenced in a study of T cells in Graves' hyperthyroidism and ophthalmopathy. TCRdb reanalysed the multiplex PCR reads using MiXCR and keeps one entry per CDR3 protein. This sample carries roughly 180,000 distinct CDR3 sequences, approximately 9% of them seen once, and the ten largest clones take approximately 20%. The sample taken for sequencing was blood. These receptors were taken from a woman under 30 with Graves' hyperthyroidism that later progressed to Graves' ophthalmopathy. Both conserved end residues are trimmed from each CDR3. A D gene is named only where the DNA matches it firmly. The size of a clone is reported for some rows only, either as once, few or many, or as a class for expanded clones.

clone size	V gene	D gene	CDR3 protein
many	TRBV5-1	TRBD2	ASRLAGEFEQY
many	TRBV29-1	TRBD2	SVCFASGKVYEQY
many	TRBV5-1	TRBD2	ASSPTSGSDEQF
many	TRBV2	TRBD2	ASSPKRYAGEGNEQF
few	TRBV5-4	NA	ASSQRQDINEKLF
NA	TRBV27	NA	ACRGVYQETQY
many	TRBV20-1	NA	SARDIQKNTEAF
NA	TRBV7-8	NA	ASSLVSAYEQY
many	TRBV5-1	TRBD2	ASSALAGDTDTQY
NA	TRBV5-4	NA	ASTPRDAIVQY
many	TRBV3-1	NA	ASSQGGPEAF